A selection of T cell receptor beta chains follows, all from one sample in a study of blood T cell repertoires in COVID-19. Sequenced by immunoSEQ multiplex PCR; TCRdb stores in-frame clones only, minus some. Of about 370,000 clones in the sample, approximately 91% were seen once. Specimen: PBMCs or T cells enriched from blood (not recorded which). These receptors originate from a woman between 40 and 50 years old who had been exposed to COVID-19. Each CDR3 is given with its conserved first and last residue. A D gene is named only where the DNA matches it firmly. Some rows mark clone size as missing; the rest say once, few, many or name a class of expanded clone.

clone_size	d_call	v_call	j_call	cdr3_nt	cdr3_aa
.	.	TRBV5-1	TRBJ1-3	TGCGCCAGCAGCTTTAGGTCCGGGGGCTCTGGAAACACCATATATTTT	CASSFRSGGSGNTIYF
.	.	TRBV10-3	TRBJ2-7	TGTGCCATCAGTGGGGTTGACAGATCCTACGAGCAGTACTTC	CAISGVDRSYEQYF
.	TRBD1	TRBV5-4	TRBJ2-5	TGTGCCAGCAGAATTGGACAGGGTCGTGGAGAGACCCAGTACTTC	CASRIGQGRGETQYF
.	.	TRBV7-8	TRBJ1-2	TGTGCCAGCAGCCGTGGTGGGGAGATCATAAATGGCTACACCTTC	CASSRGGEIINGYTF
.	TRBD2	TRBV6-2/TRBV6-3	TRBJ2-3	TGTGCCAGCAGTTACGCTGGACTAGCGGGACGCACAGATACGCAGTATTTT	CASSYAGLAGRTDTQYF
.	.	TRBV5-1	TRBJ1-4	TGCGCCAGCAGCCCTGACAGCAAGAATGAAAAACTGTTTTTT	CASSPDSKNEKLFF
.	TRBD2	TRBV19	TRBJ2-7	TGTGCCAGTAGCCTACTAGCGGGAAGATACGAGCAGTACTTC	CASSLLAGRYEQYF
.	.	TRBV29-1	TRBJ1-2	TGCAGCGACCTAGAGCAGGGGATGGATGGCTACACCTTC	CSDLEQGMDGYTF
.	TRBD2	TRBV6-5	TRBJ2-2	TGTGCCAGCAGAACTAGCGGGAGCGTAACCGGGGAGCTGTTTTTT	CASRTSGSVTGELFF
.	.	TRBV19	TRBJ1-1	TGTGCCAGTAGTATAGAGGCCGCCCGGGTTGTAGAAGCTTTCTTT	CASSIEAARVVEAFF
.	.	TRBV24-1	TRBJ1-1	TGTGCCACCAGTCTGGGCATGAACACTGAAGCTTTCTTT	CATSLGMNTEAFF
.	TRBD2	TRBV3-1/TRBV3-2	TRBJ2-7	TGTGCCAGCAGCCCGTGGACTAGCTACTACGAGCAGTACTTC	CASSPWTSYYEQYF
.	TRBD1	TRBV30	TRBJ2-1	TGTGCCTGGAGTGACGGACAGGGGGCTGGTGAGCAGTTCTTC	CAWSDGQGAGEQFF
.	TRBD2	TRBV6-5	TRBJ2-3	TGTGCCAGCAAGGCTAGCGGGAGGGATACGCAGTATTTT	CASKASGRDTQYF
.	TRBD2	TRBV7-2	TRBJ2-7	TGTGCCAGCAGCCAGACTAGCGGGAGTAGGTCCTACGAGCAGTACTTC	CASSQTSGSRSYEQYF
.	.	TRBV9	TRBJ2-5	TGTGCCAGCAGCGTAGACGGGGGTGTGGGAGAGACCCAGTACTTC	CASSVDGGVGETQYF
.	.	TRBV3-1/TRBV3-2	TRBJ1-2	TGTGCCAGCAGACGAGGGTCGTCAGATGGCTACACCTTC	CASRRGSSDGYTF
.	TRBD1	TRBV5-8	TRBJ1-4	TGTGCCAGCAGCTTGGGGACAGGAACCTTAGCGGAAAAACTGTTTTTT	CASSLGTGTLAEKLFF
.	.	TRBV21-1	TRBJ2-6	TGTGCCAGCAGCAATAAAAGCCCGGGACAGGGCCTCACTGGGGCCAACGTCCTGACTTTC	CASSNKSPGQGLTGANVLTF
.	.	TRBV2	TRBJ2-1	TGTGCCAGCAGCTTGACAGTCAGCTCCTACAATGAGCAGTTCTTC	CASSLTVSSYNEQFF
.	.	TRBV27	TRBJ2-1	TGTGCCAGCAGTTTATTGGGGCCCAATGAGCAGTTCTTC	CASSLLGPNEQFF
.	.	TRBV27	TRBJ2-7	TGTGCCAGCAGTCCCAAGTCCGGGGTCAGAGGCGAGCAGTACTTC	CASSPKSGVRGEQYF
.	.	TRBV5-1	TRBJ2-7	TGCGCCAGCAGCTTGGATGGAGGGCTGGGCGAGCAGTACTTC	CASSLDGGLGEQYF
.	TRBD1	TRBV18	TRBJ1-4	TGTGCCAGCTCCCCGGGACAGGGTAACGAAAAACTGTTTTTT	CASSPGQGNEKLFF
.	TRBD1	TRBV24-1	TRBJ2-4	TGTGCCACCAGTGATTCCGGACAGGGGCCCGTCGGTATTCAGTACTTC	CATSDSGQGPVGIQYF
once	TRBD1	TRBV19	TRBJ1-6	TGTGCCAGTACCGACAGGGTACTTGGTAATTCACCCCTCCACTTT	CASTDRVLGNSPLHF
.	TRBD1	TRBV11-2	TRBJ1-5	TGTGCCAGCAGCTTAGGAACAGGGGTTAATCAGCCCCAGCATTTT	CASSLGTGVNQPQHF
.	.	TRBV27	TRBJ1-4	TGTGCCAGCAGTTTAAACGGCGGGGAAAAACTGTTTTTT	CASSLNGGEKLFF
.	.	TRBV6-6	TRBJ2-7	TGTGCCAGCAGTTACGACTATCTGGGAGAGCAGTACTTC	CASSYDYLGEQYF
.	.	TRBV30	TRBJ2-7	TGTGCCTGGAGTAAGGCAGGGCGAGGCGAGCAGTACTTC	CAWSKAGRGEQYF
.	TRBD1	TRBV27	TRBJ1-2	TGTGCCAGCAGCGAAAAGAGAGGGGGCGTTTCCGTTGGCTACACCTTC	CASSEKRGGVSVGYTF
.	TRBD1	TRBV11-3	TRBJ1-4	TGTGCCAGCAGCCGTACCGGGACAGGGGTTGAAAAACTGTTTTTT	CASSRTGTGVEKLFF
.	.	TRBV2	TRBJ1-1	TGTGCCAGCAGTGAGGGGGGGTTCACTTCGGCAGCTTTCTTT	CASSEGGFTSAAFF
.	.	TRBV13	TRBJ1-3	TGTGCCAGCAGAGCAGGCCCAAACACCATATATTTT	CASRAGPNTIYF
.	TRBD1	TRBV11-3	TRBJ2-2	TGTGCCAGCAGCAGACAGGGCCTCGGGGAGCTGTTTTTT	CASSRQGLGELFF
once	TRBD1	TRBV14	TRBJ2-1	TGTGCCAGCAGCCTACGGGAAGGGGGCGTAAATGAGCAGTTCTTC	CASSLREGGVNEQFF
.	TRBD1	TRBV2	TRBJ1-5	TGTGCCAGCAGTGAGAGTAGGACAGGCCAGCATTTT	CASSESRTGQHF
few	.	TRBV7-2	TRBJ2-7	TGTGCCAGCAGCTTAGCGGGAGTGGAGTTTGAGCAGTACTTC	CASSLAGVEFEQYF
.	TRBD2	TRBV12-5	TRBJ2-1	TGTGCTAGTGGTTTGACGGCGGGGGGCTACAATGAGCAGTTCTTC	CASGLTAGGYNEQFF
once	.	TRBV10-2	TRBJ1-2	TGCGCCAGCAGTGAGAGGTCCGGGGGAGGCTACACCTTC	CASSERSGGGYTF
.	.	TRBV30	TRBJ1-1	TGTGCCTGGAGTCGGGGGGGGAACACTGAAGCTTTCTTT	CAWSRGGNTEAFF
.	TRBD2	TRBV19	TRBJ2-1	TGTGCCAGTAACCTAGCGGGACCCTACAATGAGCAGTTCTTC	CASNLAGPYNEQFF
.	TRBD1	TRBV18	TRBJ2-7	TGTGCCAGCTCACCAGTAACAGGGGTAGGGGACGAGCAGTACTTC	CASSPVTGVGDEQYF
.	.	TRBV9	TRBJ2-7	TGTGCCAGCAGCGTAACAGGGAGCTCCTACGAGCAGTACTTC	CASSVTGSSYEQYF
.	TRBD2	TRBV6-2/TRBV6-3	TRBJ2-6	TGTGCCAGCAGTCGGGGGGGAGGGGCCAACGTCCTGACTTTC	CASSRGGGANVLTF
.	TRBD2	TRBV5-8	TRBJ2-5	TGTGCCAGCAGCGCAGGACTAGCGGGAGGGCCCTGGGAGACCCAGTACTTC	CASSAGLAGGPWETQYF
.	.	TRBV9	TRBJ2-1	TGTGCCAGCAGCGTAGCCGCGGTGGGGCTGGGTGAGCAGTTCTTC	CASSVAAVGLGEQFF
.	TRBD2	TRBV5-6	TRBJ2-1	TGTGCCAGCAGCCACAGCGGGGGGGCTTACAATGAGCAGTTCTTC	CASSHSGGAYNEQFF
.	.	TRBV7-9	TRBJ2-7	TGTGCCAGCAGCCCCCTGCCGGTATACTACGAGCAGTACTTC	CASSPLPVYYEQYF
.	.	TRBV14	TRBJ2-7	TGTGCCAGCAGCCATGGACTCTACTACGAGCAGTACTTC	CASSHGLYYEQYF
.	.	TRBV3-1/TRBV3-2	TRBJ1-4	TGTGCCAGCAGCCCCAGCGGGGGGCGTCAGGAAAAACTGTTTTTT	CASSPSGGRQEKLFF
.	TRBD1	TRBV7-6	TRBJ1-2	TGTGCCAGATTCATCGACAGGGTCTATTATGGCTACACCTTC	CARFIDRVYYGYTF
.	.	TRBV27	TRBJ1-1	TGTGCCAGCAGTTTATCCTGGGGCAGGGAAGGTTTTGAAGCTTTCTTT	CASSLSWGREGFEAFF
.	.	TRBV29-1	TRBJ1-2	TGCAGCGCCCAATCCACAGGCGACGGCTACACCTTC	CSAQSTGDGYTF
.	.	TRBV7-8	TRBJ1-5	TGTGCCAGCAGCCCCATGCAAAGGGCAGGGGCTCAACAGCCCCAGCATTTT	CASSPMQRAGAQQPQHF
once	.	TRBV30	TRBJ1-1	TGTGCCTGGAGCTTTCAGGGATCGAGGAACACTGAAGCTTTCTTT	CAWSFQGSRNTEAFF
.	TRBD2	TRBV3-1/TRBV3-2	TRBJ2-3	TGTGCCAGCAGCCAAGGCAGCGGGAGAAGGTCTAGCACAGATACGCAGTATTTT	CASSQGSGRRSSTDTQYF